Below are 32 T cell receptor beta chains sequenced from a single sample in a study of cytomegalovirus exposure and HLA in healthy donors. The PCR contained 60 Vbeta and 13 Jbeta primers. Some clones are missing from TCRdb's copy, which holds only in-frame ones; the method was immunoSEQ multiplex PCR. The sample has approximately 180,000 clones, approximately 12% seen once; the top ten hold approximately 8.4%. The sequenced sample was PBMCs. The receptors originated from a man aged 50-60 years in good health and CMV-seropositive.

The V call is TRBV7-3, the J call TRBJ2-5; D might be TRBD2 (6 bases). The V and J ends lost 5 bases and 5 bases respectively, with 15 bases between them. Germline CDR1 and CDR2: SGHTA and FQGTGA. The CDR3 is made up of 14 amino acids. CDR3 sequence (DNA): TGTGCCAGCAGCGTCGGGACTCTTGGGGAGACCCAGTACTTC. Encoded protein: CASSVGTLGETQYF.

In its sample, this clone was seen a few times. The chain joins TRBV9 to TRBJ1-3; the D gene is possibly TRBD1 (6 bases). CDR3 length: 15 residues. The germline V gene has CDR1 SGDLS and CDR2 YYNGEE. The V and J ends lost 1 base and 4 bases respectively, with 12 bases between them. The CDR3 coding sequence is TGTGCCAGCAGCGTACACACAGGGAACGGAAACACCATATATTTT. Amino acids: CASSVHTGNGNTIYF.

This clone was seen more than once but under ten times. The chain employs TRBV18 and TRBJ1-1; 8 bases are shared with TRBD1. J lost 5 bases, V lost 5 bases, and 10 bases had no gene match. The CDR3 consists of 15 residues. Germline CDR1 KGHSH, CDR2 LQKENI. CDR3 DNA sequence: TGTGCCAGCTCATCAGGGGGCCTTGGAGGAACTGAAGCTTTCTTT. Residues: CASSSGGLGGTEAFF.

This clone was detected only a few times. V and J are TRBV19 and TRBJ2-1; weak D call: TRBD2 (5 bases). Trimming took 5 bases from V and 6 from J, leaving 8 bases between them. Germline CDR1 and CDR2: LNHDA and SQIVND (reference sequence). This CDR3 is 12 amino acids long. The CDR3 loop is CASSFLANEQFF. As DNA, the CDR3 is TGTGCCAGTAGTTTCCTAGCCAATGAGCAGTTCTTC.

The gene calls are TRBV4-3 and TRBJ1-1, with TRBD1 identical over 8 bases. CDR1 is LGHNA and CDR2 is YSLEER in the germline V gene. V shed 4 bases and J 7 bases; nucleotides not matched to a gene: 5. The CDR3 length is 13 residues. The CDR3 region is CASSLTGGIEAFF. In DNA form, the CDR3 reads TGCGCCAGCAGCCTCACAGGGGGGATTGAAGCTTTCTTT.

This clone occurred a few times. The chain links TRBV6-6 to TRBJ2-2; 13 nucleotides match TRBD2. Looked up from germline, CDR1 is MNHNY and CDR2 is SVGAGI (reference sequence). The CDR3 runs 14 residues. V shed 10 bases, J shed 5 bases, and the junction held 4 bases outside the gene matches. CDR3 sequence reads: CATMTSGGTGELFF. The CDR3 DNA reads TGTGCCACCATGACTAGCGGGGGGACCGGGGAGCTGTTTTTT.

The chain is built from TRBV5-1 and TRBJ1-4, with a weak D call TRBD1 (6 bases). The germline gives CDR1 SGHRS, CDR2 YFSETQ. Trimming left V 4 bases short and J 8 bases short, with 21 bases between. The CDR3 contains 16 residues. CDR3 residues: CASSRFDRTGGEKLFF. The DNA of the CDR3 is TGCGCCAGCAGCAGGTTCGACAGGACTGGCGGGGAAAAACTGTTTTTT.

J is TRBJ2-7 and V is TRBV9; 7 positions match TRBD1. V lost 0 bases and J lost 7; bases outside the gene matches: 19. Germline V gene data show CDR1 as SGDLS and CDR2 as YYNGEE. The CDR3 length is 18 residues. The CDR3 DNA is TGTGCCAGCAGCGTAGATGTAAAAGACAGGGCGCTTTCGGGGGAGCAGTACGTC. Protein sequence: CASSVDVKDRALSGEQYV.

The genes are TRBV2 and TRBJ1-5, with D possibly TRBD1 on 5 matching bases. Germline lookup yields CDR1 SNHLY and CDR2 FYNNEI. The CDR3 sequence is 15 residues long. Trimming left V 3 bases short and J 6 bases short, with 15 bases between. In DNA form, the CDR3 reads TGTGCCAGCAGTGAGAGGCCAGGGAGGAGTCAGCCCCAGCATTTT. Its translation is CASSERPGRSQPQHF.

The chain combines TRBV6-1 with TRBJ2-4; TRBD1 matches 8 bases. V shed 2 bases and J 3 bases; nucleotides not matched to a gene: 12. Germline loops: CDR1 MNHNS, CDR2 SASEGT. This CDR3 contains 18 residues. This CDR3 is CASSERPGGPMIKNIQYF. CDR3 bases: TGTGCCAGCAGTGAAAGACCAGGGGGCCCGATGATCAAAAACATTCAGTACTTC.

The chain couples TRBV15 to TRBJ1-1, with D uncertain. Between the trimmed V and J ends, which lost 0 bases and 8 bases, there was a span of 7 bases. Germline loops: CDR1 LNHNV, CDR2 YYDKDF (reference sequence). This CDR3 is 12 amino acids long. The CDR3 coding sequence is TGTGCCACCAGCAGAGATCAGTTCGAAGCTTTCTTT. Translated: CATSRDQFEAFF.

The chain recombines TRBV10-1 with TRBJ1-5, with 9 bases aligning to TRBD1. The junction had 7 bases not matched to a gene; V was cut back by 4 bases and J by 6 bases. There are 15 residues in the CDR3. Per germline, CDR1 WNHNN and CDR2 SYGVQD (reference sequence). The CDR3 coding sequence is TGCGCCAGCAGTGTTCAACCGGGACAGGGTCAGCCCCAGCATTTT. Translated, it gives CASSVQPGQGQPQHF.

This chain connects TRBV27 to TRBJ1-5, with 7 positions matching TRBD1. Germline CDR1 and CDR2: MNHEY and SMNVEV (reference sequence). The CDR3 loop spans 14 amino acids. V gave up 8 bases and J gave up 3 bases; unmatched junction bases: 7. Here the CDR3 reads CASWTGYPNQPQHF. The CDR3 DNA follows: TGTGCCAGCTGGACAGGCTATCCCAATCAGCCCCAGCATTTT.

V gene TRBV28 combines with J gene TRBJ2-2; tentative D call: TRBD1 (6 bases). Germline loops: CDR1 MDHEN, CDR2 SYDVKM. Trimming cost V 8 bases and J 11 bases, with 9 bases left between them. The CDR3 sequence is 10 residues long. DNA of the CDR3: TGTGCCAGCCTCGGGACAGAGCTGTTTTTT. Translated: CASLGTELFF.

This chain connects TRBV18 to TRBJ2-2; 11 bases match TRBD2. After removal of 3 bases from V and 6 bases from J, the junction contained 3 bases not matched to a gene. The CDR3 runs 15 residues. CDR1 and CDR2 (germline): KGHSH, LQKENI. The CDR3, as DNA: TGTGCCAGCTCACCGGGACTAGCGGTGGCCGGGGAGCTGTTTTTT. This encodes CASSPGLAVAGELFF.

The rearrangement joins TRBV6-6 to TRBJ1-5; no reliable D call. V was trimmed by 0 bases and J by 9 bases, leaving 15 bases between them. The CDR3 loop spans 15 amino acids. CDR1 and CDR2 from the germline V gene are MNHNY and SVGAGI (reference sequence). CDR3 sequence reads: CASSYSRGIRGPQHF. The DNA of the CDR3 is TGTGCCAGCAGTTACTCGAGAGGGATTCGGGGGCCCCAGCATTTT.

Only a few counts were recorded for this clone. The CDR3 DNA reads as TGTGCCAGCAGCGTTAAAGAGACCCAGTACTTC. Protein: CASSVKETQYF. The rearrangement links TRBV2 to TRBJ2-5; D uncertain. CDR1 is SNHLY and CDR2 is FYNNEI in the germline V gene. CDR3 length: 11 amino acids. V lost 6 bases and J lost 3, with 5 bases in between.

The chain carries TRBV13 and TRBJ2-5; D is ambiguous. Trimming pared 1 base from V and 2 bases from J, leaving 8 bases between. CDR3 size: 14 residues. Germline CDR1 PRHDT, CDR2 FYEKMQ (reference sequence). For the CDR3, the DNA is TGTGCCAGCAGCTTAGTGGTGGAGCAAGAGACCCAGTACTTC. Translated: CASSLVVEQETQYF.

This clone occurred a few times. The chain joins TRBV2 to TRBJ1-5; perhaps TRBD1 as D (6 bases). Trimming took off 5 bases at V and 0 bases at J, with 11 bases between the two ends. The germline gives CDR1 SNHLY, CDR2 FYNNEI. This CDR3 spans 15 amino acids. Written as DNA, the CDR3 is TGTGCCAGCAGTTTCGGACAGCATAGCAATCAGCCCCAGCATTTT. Translated, it gives CASSFGQHSNQPQHF.

This clone turned up a few times. The chain recombines TRBV6-1 with TRBJ1-4, with 7 bases aligning to TRBD1. CDR1 and CDR2 from the germline V gene are MNHNS and SASEGT. Trimming took 5 bases from V and 4 from J; bases not matched to a gene: 7. This CDR3 region has 15 residues. The CDR3 DNA reads as TGTGCCAGCAGTCCCGAGACAGGGAGTAATGAAAAACTGTTTTTT. This sequence encodes CASSPETGSNEKLFF.

This clone was counted between two and nine times. The rearrangement links TRBV6-5 to TRBJ2-1; D call uncertain. With 8 bases removed from V and 3 bases from J, the gap between germline ends came to 14 bases. CDR3 size: 14 residues. Germline V CDR1 and CDR2: MNHEY, SVGAGI. The CDR3 protein is CASSFGRNYNEQFF. CDR3 sequence (DNA): TGTGCCAGCTCCTTCGGCAGGAACTACAATGAGCAGTTCTTC.

The rearrangement joins TRBV6-4 to TRBJ2-1; weak D call: TRBD1 (5 bases). V shed 3 bases and J shed 6 bases, with 12 bases lying between them. Per the germline V gene, CDR1 is MRHNA and CDR2 is SNTAGT. The CDR3 covers 14 residues. CDR3 in amino acids: CASSEGPGLNEQFF. In nucleotides, the CDR3 is TGTGCCAGCAGTGAGGGCCCAGGGCTCAATGAGCAGTTCTTC.

This clone showed up just a few times. The rearrangement links TRBV28 to TRBJ1-2; 9 bases are shared with TRBD1. In germline, CDR1 is MDHEN, CDR2 SYDVKM. This CDR3 comprises 15 residues. The J segment lost 2 bases and the V segment lost 4 bases, leaving 5 bases of the junction unmatched. The CDR3 DNA reads TGTGCCAGCAGTTCTATGGACAGGGGCAACTATGGCTACACCTTC. This encodes CASSSMDRGNYGYTF.

A few counts support this clone. The rearrangement uses TRBV6-6 and TRBJ2-1, with a tentative D call TRBD1 (5 bases). Trimming removed 2 bases from V and 9 bases from J, with 14 bases in between. The CDR3 runs 14 residues. Germline values: CDR1 MNHNY, CDR2 SVGAGI (reference sequence). This CDR3 is CASSYQAGMGEQFF. CDR3 sequence (DNA): TGTGCCAGCAGTTACCAAGCAGGGATGGGTGAGCAGTTCTTC.

The DNA of the CDR3 is TGTGCCAGCAGCCGGACTGCGAGCAATCAGCCCCAGCATTTT. It codes for CASSRTASNQPQHF. This rearrangement joins TRBV7-6 to TRBJ1-5; no definite D call. Trimming removed 5 bases from V and 1 base from J, with 9 bases in between. This CDR3 contains 14 residues. Looked up from germline, CDR1 is SGHVS and CDR2 is FNYEAQ.

This clone appeared a few times. The chain uses TRBV6-1 and TRBJ1-1, with 8 positions matching TRBD1. V was clipped by 9 bases and J by 0 bases; unmatched bases: 9. This CDR3 has 15 amino acids. Germline values: CDR1 MNHNS, CDR2 SASEGT. The CDR3 DNA is TGTGCCAGTCCCCCCGGGACAGGTATGAACACTGAAGCTTTCTTT. Translating gives CASPPGTGMNTEAFF.

Details on this clone: In the same sample, other DNA sequences code for this CDR3. J is TRBJ2-5 and V is TRBV7-2, with a weak D call TRBD1 (5 bases). Deletions cut 2 bases from V and 4 bases from J, with 5 bases between. The CDR3 has 12 residues. The germline V gene has CDR1 SGHTA and CDR2 FQGNSA. CDR3 residues: CASSLRGETQYF. CDR3 sequence (DNA): TGTGCCAGCAGCTTAAGGGGAGAGACCCAGTACTTC.

In regard to this clone: Additional DNA sequences in this sample encode the identical CDR3. The chain has TRBV6-5 and TRBJ2-5; D not resolved. This CDR3 is built from 11 residues. The ends were cut back, 3 bases at V and 5 bases at J, with 4 bases in the middle. CDR1 is MNHEY and CDR2 is SVGAGI in the germline V gene. The CDR3 region has the DNA TGTGCCAGCAGTTATCCGGAGACCCAGTACTTC. It translates to CASSYPETQYF.

This clone was seen a handful of times. The gene calls are TRBV6-1 and TRBJ2-1, with 7 nucleotides matching TRBD2. Germline lookup yields CDR1 MNHNS and CDR2 SASEGT. The CDR3 spans 15 residues. The V gene end was trimmed by 5 bases and the J gene end by 5 bases; junction bases not matched to a gene: 9. CDR3 bases: TGTGCCAGCAGTTTAACAACCGGGAGGAACAATGAGCAGTTCTTC. Translated: CASSLTTGRNNEQFF.

This clone was observed a few times. The chain uses TRBV10-2 and TRBJ1-5, with 7 bases fitting TRBD1. Germline-derived CDR1 and CDR2 are WSHSY and SAAADI. The length of the CDR3 is 16 residues. J gave up 4 bases and V 4 bases, and 10 bases lay outside the gene matches. The CDR3 sequence is CASSGVGRGSNQPQHF. CDR3 in DNA: TGCGCCAGCAGTGGGGTTGGCAGGGGGTCAAATCAGCCCCAGCATTTT.

This clone occurred a few times. V is TRBV28 and J is TRBJ1-2; D unclear. Trimming took off 8 bases at V and 3 bases at J, with 7 bases between the two ends. Per the germline V gene, CDR1 is MDHEN and CDR2 is SYDVKM. The CDR3 extends over 11 amino acids. CDR3 nucleotide sequence: TGTGCCAGCGTCTCGGACTATGGCTACACCTTC. Translating gives CASVSDYGYTF.

This clone was picked up a small number of times. The gene calls are TRBV27 and TRBJ2-1, with D possibly matching TRBD2 (6 bases). In germline, CDR1 is MNHEY, CDR2 SMNVEV (reference sequence). V shed 2 bases and J shed 6 bases, with 11 bases lying between them. The CDR3 is 14 residues long. The CDR3 coding sequence is TGTGCCAGCAGTTTAGGCTTGGGGGGCAATGAGCAGTTCTTC. This encodes CASSLGLGGNEQFF.